This TCR beta chain was captured in a study of OX40 agonist ivuxolimab in advanced cancers. On the study more broadly: Patients receiving dose escalation had hepatocellular carcinoma, melanoma, renal cell or head and neck cancer. Mean age around 60 years, range roughly 20 to 85; about 85% male.

The germline V gene encodes CDR1 LNHDA and CDR2 SQIVND (reference sequence). V shed 3 bases and J shed 0 bases, with 8 bases lying between them. The CDR3 is made up of 14 amino acids. Measured with immunoSEQ multiplex PCR; TCRdb has only the in-frame clones, and not every one. The repertoire holds some 98,000 clones, with about nine tenths as singletons. Blood sampling was done at baseline, cycle 4 day 1, and cycle 7 day 1. The sample in question was CD4+ or CD8+ T cells sorted from blood, obtained in a trial of the OX40 agonist ivuxolimab. The chain recombines TRBV19 with TRBJ1-2, with D possibly matching TRBD1 (5 bases). This TCR was recovered from an adult with an advanced solid tumor such as melanoma, head and neck, liver or kidney cancer. The DNA for the CDR3 is TGTGCCAGTAGTATGCGGGGGACTAACTATGGCTACACCTTC. It specifies CASSMRGTNYGYTF.